The 24 T cell receptor beta chains listed next were all sequenced from one sample in a study of tumor-infiltrating lymphocytes in primary liver carcinoma. Researchers generated TCR beta cDNA from roughly 510 ng of total RNA, relying on a constant-region primer. Each TCR beta library was derived from three nested multiplex PCR rounds that employed slightly modified ARM-PCR. It was with TRBV1-TRBV30 forward primers and a C-beta reverse primer that the first two PCR rounds were run, at roughly 10 cycles each. TCRdb itself ran the multiplex PCR reads through MiXCR, one entry per CDR3 protein. The data show some 130,000 distinct CDR3 sequences, with about two thirds seen just once and around 8.1% held by the top ten. Joint extraction of RNA and DNA used roughly 18-34 mg of bulk tissue that was unsorted. Sequencing input: tumor-adjacent normal liver tissue. Receptors originate from a woman in her sixties or seventies with primary liver carcinoma and hepatitis B virus infection.

The chain couples TRBV30 to TRBJ1-2; D is undetermined. Germline V CDR1 and CDR2: GTSNPN, SVGIG (reference sequence). CDR3 length: 13 residues. V was shortened by 0 bases and J by 14 bases, with 19 bases between the two germline ends. The CDR3 region is CAWSVVLDSSCTF. The DNA of the CDR3 is TGTGCCTGGAGTGTAGTACTTGACTCTAGCTGTACCTTC.

Turning to this clonotype: A much larger clone sits a single nucleotide away, making a read error possible. The J gene is TRBJ2-1, the V gene TRBV28; either TRBD1 or TRBD2 may fit D (7 bases each). The CDR3 runs 16 residues. CDR1 MDHEN and CDR2 SYDVKM come from the germline V gene. Trimming took 7 bases from V and 2 from J, leaving 18 bases between them. The CDR3 DNA is TGTGCCAGCACACATTGGGGAGGGGGCGCCTACAATGAGCAGTTCTTC. Its protein product is CASTHWGGGAYNEQFF.

Remarks on this clonotype: This likely comes from a read error, as the CDR3 has no conserved phenylalanine or tryptophan at its end. The V gene is TRBV29-1, the J gene TRBJ2-7; 8 bases are a match to TRBD1. Germline V gives CDR1 SQVTM, CDR2 ANQGSEA. V lost 5 bases, J lost 2 bases, and 5 bases stayed unmatched. The CDR3 loop spans 13 amino acids. CDR3 in amino acids: CSVQGAIPYEQYL. For the CDR3, the DNA is TGCAGCGTTCAGGGGGCTATTCCCTACGAGCAGTACTTA.

This clonotype was detected once. A junction boundary mismatches the germline segment, possibly from a read error. This chain links TRBV4-2 with TRBJ1-6, with 8 positions matching TRBD1. The CDR3 has 17 amino acids. The germline V gene has CDR1 LGHNA and CDR2 YNFKEQ. The CDR3 DNA reads TGTGCCAGCAGCATAGTCAGGGGGCCTGTCCATAATCCACCCCTCCACTTC. Translation: CASSIVRGPVHNPPLHF.

In the case of this clonotype: A read error is likely, as this CDR3 ends without the conserved phenylalanine or tryptophan. CDR3 nucleotide sequence: TGCAGCGTTGTCAGGGATCCCCCCGGAGAGCAGTTCTCC. Translation: CSVVRDPPGEQFS. The rearrangement uses TRBV29-1 and TRBJ2-1; tentatively, D is TRBD1 (5 bases). The CDR3 spans 13 residues. Germline V gene lookup returns CDR1 SQVTM and CDR2 ANQGSEA. V dropped 4 bases and J dropped 10 bases, with 17 bases sitting between them.

This clonotype has a handful of counts. At one end, the junction sequence differs from germline, possibly due to a read error. V usage is TRBV5-4 and J usage is TRBJ2-5; 12 bases are shared with TRBD2. CDR1 is SGHNT and CDR2 is YYREEE in the germline V gene (reference sequence). The CDR3 covers 15 residues. The DNA for the CDR3 is TGTACCAGCAGCACCAGACTAGCGGGAGAAGAGACCCAGTACTTC. Protein product: CTSSTRLAGEETQYF.

The CDR3, as DNA: TGTGCCAGCAGGGGGGACAGGGAAACATTCGACTACACCTTC. Translated, it gives CASRGDRETFDYTF. V is TRBV7-9 and J is TRBJ1-2; 9 nucleotides agree with TRBD1. The germline V gene encodes CDR1 SEHNR and CDR2 FQNEAQ (reference sequence). The CDR3 totals 14 residues. Trimming removed 6 bases from V and 10 bases from J; junction bases left unmatched: 12.

As regards this clonotype: The junction does not match germline at one end; this may be a read error. This sequence joins TRBV7-8 and TRBJ1-5; D unclear. The CDR3 is 14 amino acids. Germline V lookup: CDR1 SGHVS, CDR2 FQNEAQ. The CDR3 nucleotides are TGTGCCAGTAGCTTAGCGCTCGTGAATCAGCCCCAGCATTTT. Protein product: CASSLALVNQPQHF.

The gene calls are TRBV6-6 and TRBJ1-5, with D unresolved. Trimming took 6 bases from V and 3 from J, leaving 21 bases between them. CDR1 and CDR2 from the germline V gene are MNHNY and SVGAGI (reference sequence). This CDR3 is 17 amino acids long. The CDR3 nucleotides are TGTGCCAGCAGCCCCCACCTGGACGATCGCTTCAATCAGCCCCAGCATTTT. This sequence encodes CASSPHLDDRFNQPQHF.

This clonotype is labeled medium-sized. V and J are TRBV7-9 and TRBJ2-7; D uncertain. The CDR3 spans 14 residues. Germline values: CDR1 SEHNR, CDR2 FQNEAQ (reference sequence). V shed 1 base and J shed 0 bases, with 7 bases lying between them. This CDR3 reads CASSLGQSSYEQYF. CDR3 bases: TGTGCCAGCAGCTTAGGGCAGAGCTCCTACGAGCAGTACTTC.

Turning to this clonotype: This may stem from a read error, because a much larger clone lies one nucleotide away. The J gene is TRBJ1-2, the V gene TRBV7-9; no reliable D call. This CDR3 region has 15 residues. Germline loops: CDR1 SEHNR, CDR2 FQNEAQ (reference sequence). As DNA, the CDR3 is TGTGCCAGCAGCTTAGCGATGGCAGCCACCTATGACTACACCTTC. Translating gives CASSLAMAATYDYTF. Full variable domain (rest looked up from reference TRBV7-9 and TRBJ1-2): DTGVSQNPRHKITKRGQNVTFRCDPISEHNRLYWYRQTLGQGPEFLTYFQNEAQLEKSRLLSDRFSAERPKGSFSTLEIQRTEQGDSAMYLCASSLAMAATYDYTFGSGTRLTVV.

The V and J genes are TRBV7-3 and TRBJ2-4; perhaps TRBD1 as D (5 bases). The CDR3 length is 13 residues. The V end was cut by 1 base, the J end by 10 bases, with 11 bases between. Germline lookup yields CDR1 SGHTA and CDR2 FQGTGA. The CDR3 spells CASSLNGQGIQYF. CDR3 nucleotide sequence: TGTGCCAGCAGCTTAAATGGACAAGGGATTCAGTACTTC.

V gene TRBV11-2 combines with J gene TRBJ2-1, with 8 bases that match TRBD1. J lost 8 bases, V lost 5 bases, and 8 bases had no gene match. Germline CDR1 SGHAT, CDR2 FQNNGV. The CDR3 loop spans 14 amino acids. The CDR3, as DNA: TGTGCCAGCAGCGACCGACAGGGGTTGGATGAGCAGTTCTTC. Its translation: CASSDRQGLDEQFF.

The chain recombines TRBV7-9 with TRBJ1-5; D unclear. Germline CDR1 and CDR2: SEHNR and FQNEAQ (reference sequence). Trimming shortened V by 5 bases and J by 4 bases, and 15 bases separated the two germline ends. This CDR3 has 15 amino acids. DNA of the CDR3: TGTGCCAGCAGCAAATTCGGAACGGCGAATCAGCCCCAGCATTTT. The encoded protein is CASSKFGTANQPQHF.

This clonotype was recorded many times. CDR3 sequence (DNA): TGCGCCAGCAGCTTGGAACGAGCGGGAAGGGGAGAGACCCAGTACTTC. The encoded protein is CASSLERAGRGETQYF. The chain is built from TRBV5-1 and TRBJ2-5, with TRBD2 identical over 7 bases. The CDR3 contains 16 residues. J lost 4 bases, V lost 0 bases, and 9 bases had no gene match. Germline CDR1 SGHRS, CDR2 YFSETQ.

This clonotype was seen many times. CDR3 coding DNA: TGTGCCAGCAGTCGCCAGGACAGCCCAGGAGAGACCCAGTACTTC. It is translated as CASSRQDSPGETQYF. The chain joins TRBV12-3 or TRBV12-4 to TRBJ2-5, with D tentatively TRBD1 (6 bases). The CDR3 runs 15 residues. V was shortened by 5 bases and J by 4 bases, with 17 bases between the two germline ends.

On this clonotype: Mismatch with germline at one junction end may stem from a read error. V and J are TRBV11-2 and TRBJ2-2; 9 nucleotides align to TRBD2. The CDR3 sequence is 16 residues long. Germline values: CDR1 SGHAT, CDR2 FQNNGV. The CDR3 DNA reads TGTGCCAGCGGCTCTGTAGCGGGAGAGAACACCGGGGAGTTGTTTTTT. It specifies CASGSVAGENTGELFF.

This clonotype showed up just once. The junction departs from the called germline gene at one end, perhaps through a read error. The rearrangement joins TRBV4-2 to TRBJ2-7, with TRBD2 matching over 8 bases. This CDR3 has 15 residues. Germline assignment: CDR1 LGHNA and CDR2 YNFKEQ. The CDR3 sequence: CGSSQEPSGSYEQYF. In nucleotides, the CDR3 is TGTGGCAGCAGCCAAGAACCTAGCGGGTCCTACGAGCAGTACTTC.

On this clonotype itself: One end of the junction fails to match germline, which may point to a read error. V usage is TRBV7-9 and J usage is TRBJ2-2; D is unclear. CDR1 and CDR2 (germline): SEHNR, FQNEAQ (reference sequence). The CDR3 length is 12 residues. In nucleotides, the CDR3 is TGTGCCAGTAGCTTTGATATCGGGGAGCTGTTTTTT. Residues: CASSFDIGELFF. Full variable domain (rest looked up from reference TRBV7-9 and TRBJ2-2): DTGVSQNPRHKITKRGQNVTFRCDPISEHNRLYWYRQTLGQGPEFLTYFQNEAQLEKSRLLSDRFSAERPKGSFSTLEIQRTEQGDSAMYLCASSFDIGELFFGEGSRLTVL.

In this sample, this clonotype turned up many times. The rearrangement joins TRBV6-2 or TRBV6-3 to TRBJ2-4, with D possibly being TRBD1 (5 bases). CDR3 length equals 16 residues. The V end lost 6 bases, the J end lost 1 base, and 16 bases lay between the germline ends. CDR1 is MNHEY, CDR2 SVGEGT, per germline. DNA for the CDR3: TGTGCCAGCAGGCACCAGATAGGGGCGGCCAAAAACATTCAGTACTTC. This gives the protein CASRHQIGAAKNIQYF.

Remarks on this clonotype: A read error may explain this, as a much larger clone is one base away. The chain employs TRBV5-1 and TRBJ2-2; 8 bases line up with TRBD2. Germline CDR1 SGHRS, CDR2 YFSETQ. This CDR3 region has 17 residues. CDR3 coding DNA: TGCGCCAGCAGCGAGAGAGGTAGCGGGACGGGTAGCGGGGAGCCGTTTTTT. Translated: CASSERGSGTGSGEPFF.

This clonotype appeared once. The junction and the germline gene differ at one end; a read error may be behind it. The genes are TRBV12-3 or TRBV12-4 and TRBJ2-1; D remains unclear. The CDR3 runs 11 residues. This chain's CDR3 is CASSLTGEQLF. CDR3 DNA: TGTGCCAGCAGTCTAACTGGGGAACAGCTCTTC.

On this clonotype: A much larger clonotype is one base distant, so this may be a read error. The rearrangement uses TRBV7-8 and TRBJ2-7, with 8 bases matching TRBD2. The CDR3 length is 14 residues. Germline assignment: CDR1 SGHVS and CDR2 FQNEAQ. V lost 4 bases to trimming and J lost 3 bases; unmatched junction nucleotides: 5. The CDR3 loop is CASSSWTSCYEQYF. The CDR3 nucleotides are TGTGCCAGCAGCTCCTGGACTAGCTGCTACGAGCAGTACTTC. Together with reference TRBV7-8 and TRBJ2-7, the CDR3 gives the full variable domain: GAGVSQSPRYKVAKRGQDVALRCDPISGHVSLFWYQQALGQGPEFLTYFQNEAQLDKSGLPSDRFFAERPEGSVSTLKIQRTQQEDSAVYLCASSSWTSCYEQYFGPGTRLTVT.

With respect to this clonotype: Sequence at one end of the junction differs from germline and may be a read error. J is TRBJ2-7 and V is TRBV5-4; D not resolved. CDR1 is SGHNT, CDR2 YYREEE, per germline (reference sequence). The CDR3 consists of 14 residues. The CDR3 sequence: CASSLETVPYEQYF. The CDR3 region has the DNA TGTGCCAGTAGCTTGGAGACGGTGCCCTACGAGCAGTACTTC.